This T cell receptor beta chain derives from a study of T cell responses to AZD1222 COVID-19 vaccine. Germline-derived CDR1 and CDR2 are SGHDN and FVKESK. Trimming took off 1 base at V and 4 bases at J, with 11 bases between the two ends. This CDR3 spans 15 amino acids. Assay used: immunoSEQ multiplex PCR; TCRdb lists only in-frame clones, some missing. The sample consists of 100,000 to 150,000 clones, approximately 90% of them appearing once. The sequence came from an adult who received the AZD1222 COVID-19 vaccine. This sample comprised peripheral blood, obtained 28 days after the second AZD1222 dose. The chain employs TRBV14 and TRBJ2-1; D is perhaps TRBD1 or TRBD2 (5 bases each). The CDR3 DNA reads TGTGCCAGCAGCCAAGGAGGGGTTGGATACAATGAGCAGTTCTTC. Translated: CASSQGGVGYNEQFF.